This T cell receptor beta chain was observed in a study of T-cell reconstitution after alpha-beta-depleted transplantation in children. Findings and limits, study-wide: Expanded clones from the graft, numbering several hundred, reportedly supplied alpha-beta T cells about two months after transplant.

This sample's TCRbeta library carried unique molecular identifier barcodes. MiXCR was run by TCRdb on the PCR reads, yielding one entry per CDR3 protein. The data hold some 600,000 distinct CDR3 sequences, with under 15% observed a single time. This clonotype has a handful of counts. Its antigen remains unidentified. Germline CDR1 KGHSH, CDR2 LQKENI. The J segment lost 4 bases and the V segment lost 4 bases, leaving 8 bases of the junction unmatched. The CDR3 length is 15 residues. The sequencing here drew on PBMCs, mostly from graft donor cells, taken 360 days after TCRalphabeta/CD19-depleted stem cell transplant. The TCR was taken from a male patient aged 10 to 17 who had a stem cell transplant for acute myeloid leukemia, so the T cells may come from the graft donor. The chain combines TRBV18 with TRBJ2-7; 9 bases align to TRBD1. The CDR3 DNA reads as TGTGCCAGCTCACGACGGGACAGGGTGAATTACGAGCAGTACTTC. This codes for CASSRRDRVNYEQYF.